The 18 T cell receptor beta chains below were found in one sample sequenced in a study of blood T cell repertoires in COVID-19. Method: immunoSEQ multiplex PCR; TCRdb's copy keeps in-frame clones and lacks some. The sample has about 100,000 clones; 87% are singletons. The sequenced sample was peripheral blood. The receptors shown here come from a man aged 25 to 45 in a cohort sampled during active COVID-19.

The V and J genes are TRBV30 and TRBJ2-7; 8 bases agree with TRBD2. This CDR3 contains 14 residues. With 4 bases clipped from V and 3 bases from J, the junction kept 8 bases outside the gene matches. The V gene's germline CDR1 is GTSNPN and CDR2 SVGIG (reference sequence). The CDR3 region has the DNA TGTGCCTGGACAGCGGGGGCGGCAAGCTACGAGCAGTACTTC. As protein: CAWTAGAASYEQYF.

The genes are TRBV18 and TRBJ1-3; TRBD1 matches 7 bases. Germline V gene data show CDR1 as KGHSH and CDR2 as LQKENI. This CDR3 spans 15 amino acids. Trimming at V came to 4 bases and at J to 5 bases, leaving 8 bases not matched to a gene. CDR3 bases: TGTGCCAGCTCACACCGGGACAGAGGCAGAAACACCATATATTTT. Translating it yields CASSHRDRGRNTIYF.

This sequence joins TRBV6-1 and TRBJ2-7; 7 nucleotides agree with TRBD1. The CDR3 length is 14 residues. V was pared by 2 bases and J by 2 bases, with 3 bases of the junction left unmatched. Germline-derived CDR1 and CDR2 are MNHNS and SASEGT. The CDR3 coding sequence is TGTGCCAGCAGTGAACCTGGGACAGCCTACGAGCAGTACTTC. This translates into CASSEPGTAYEQYF.

As DNA, the CDR3 is TGTGCCAGCAGCTTGCTGGGACAGGGGCTCTCTCTCCACAATGAGCAGTTCTTC. This sequence encodes CASSLLGQGLSLHNEQFF. The chain is built from TRBV5-6 and TRBJ2-1; 10 nucleotides agree with TRBD1. The CDR3 consists of 18 residues. Germline V gene sequence: CDR1 SGHDT, CDR2 YYEEEE. V was pared by 1 base and J by 5 bases, with 12 bases of the junction left unmatched.

The chain links TRBV25-1 to TRBJ1-2; 12 positions match TRBD1. Germline CDR1 MGHDK, CDR2 SYGVNS. The CDR3 totals 15 residues. J lost 6 bases, V lost 4 bases, and 6 bases had no gene match. This CDR3 is CASSGGDRGQNGYTF. CDR3 coding DNA: TGTGCCAGCAGTGGTGGGGACAGGGGGCAGAATGGCTACACCTTC.

The rearrangement links TRBV27 to TRBJ1-4; no firm D call. In germline, CDR1 is MNHEY, CDR2 SMNVEV (reference sequence). This CDR3 region has 14 residues. The germline V and J ends were trimmed by 4 bases and 4 bases, with 10 bases remaining between them. CDR3 sequence reads: CASSWGGFNEKLFF. In nucleotides, the CDR3 is TGTGCCAGCAGTTGGGGAGGTTTTAATGAAAAACTGTTTTTT.

The V and J genes are TRBV30 and TRBJ2-2; D possibly corresponds to TRBD2 (7 bases). The CDR3 length is 15 residues. Trimming removed 2 bases from V and 3 bases from J, with 13 bases in between. Germline CDR1 GTSNPN, CDR2 SVGIG (reference sequence). For the CDR3, the DNA is TGTGCCTGGAGTAGGGCGGGGGCCGACACCGGGGAGCTGTTTTTT. Protein sequence: CAWSRAGADTGELFF.

The J gene is TRBJ2-1, the V gene TRBV7-9; 13 bases fit TRBD2. The germline V gene encodes CDR1 SEHNR and CDR2 FQNEAQ (reference sequence). This CDR3 has 15 amino acids. The V gene end was trimmed by 5 bases and the J gene end by 4 bases; junction bases not matched to a gene: 2. The CDR3 loop reads CASSLLAGGYNEQFF. In DNA, the CDR3 is TGTGCCAGCAGCCTACTAGCGGGGGGGTACAATGAGCAGTTCTTC.

This rearrangement joins TRBV10-3 to TRBJ2-2, with 7 bases that match TRBD1. The V and J ends lost 6 bases and 7 bases, in that order; junction bases with no gene match: 11. This CDR3 comprises 15 residues. Germline V gene sequence: CDR1 ENHRY, CDR2 SYGVKD. This chain's CDR3 is CAIRGTADGRGELFF. CDR3 nucleotides: TGTGCCATCAGGGGGACAGCCGACGGGCGCGGGGAGCTGTTTTTT.

This chain links TRBV7-2 with TRBJ2-5; D call uncertain. Per the germline V gene, CDR1 is SGHTA and CDR2 is FQGNSA. V was cut by 1 base and J by 5 bases, with 5 bases left in between. CDR3 length: 12 amino acids. The CDR3 here is CASSLGRETQYF. As DNA, the CDR3 is TGTGCCAGCAGCTTAGGTCGGGAGACCCAGTACTTC.

The chain employs TRBV12-3 or TRBV12-4 and TRBJ1-1, with D hard to call. Trimming stripped 4 bases from V and 1 base from J, with 7 bases between. This CDR3 contains 13 residues. The CDR3 loop reads CASSSIQNTEAFF. DNA of the CDR3: TGTGCCAGCAGTTCAATCCAGAACACTGAAGCTTTCTTT.

The chain is built from TRBV11-2 and TRBJ1-4, with 10 bases fitting TRBD1. The CDR3 contains 14 residues. V shed 5 bases, J shed 7 bases, and the junction held 4 bases outside the gene matches. The germline V gene has CDR1 SGHAT and CDR2 FQNNGV. CDR3 nucleotide sequence: TGTGCCAGCAGCCGGACAGGGGGGGGTGAAAAACTGTTTTTT. Protein: CASSRTGGGEKLFF.

The chain carries TRBV6-2 or TRBV6-3 and TRBJ2-3, with 9 bases lining up with TRBD1. The V segment lost 0 bases and the J segment 4 bases; nucleotides outside the gene matches: 5. Germline V gene lookup returns CDR1 MNHEY and CDR2 SVGEGT. The CDR3 is made up of 16 amino acids. The CDR3 sequence: CASSYSEGQGADTQYF. CDR3 in DNA: TGTGCCAGCAGTTACTCAGAGGGACAGGGTGCAGATACGCAGTATTTT.

This chain connects TRBV15 to TRBJ2-6, with D unresolved. The germline gives CDR1 LNHNV, CDR2 YYDKDF (reference sequence). The CDR3 consists of 15 residues. Between the trimmed V and J ends, which lost 0 bases and 0 bases, there was a span of 3 bases. The CDR3, as DNA: TGTGCCACCAGCAGAGATCTCTCTGGGGCCAACGTCCTGACTTTC. This codes for CATSRDLSGANVLTF. The variable domain in full, with the rest retrieved from reference TRBV15 and TRBJ2-6, is DAMVIQNPRYQVTQFGKPVTLSCSQTLNHNVMYWYQQKSSQAPKLLFHYYDKDFNNEADTPDNFQSRRPNTSFCFLDIRSPGLGDTAMYLCATSRDLSGANVLTFGAGSRLTVL.

The gene calls are TRBV7-2 and TRBJ2-5; TRBD2 aligns across 8 bases. This CDR3 contains 15 residues. CDR1 is SGHTA and CDR2 is FQGNSA in the germline V gene. J lost 1 base, V lost 2 bases, and 3 bases had no gene match. The CDR3 loop is CASSLIGTSQETQYF. The CDR3 DNA reads as TGTGCCAGCAGCTTAATCGGGACTAGCCAAGAGACCCAGTACTTC.

CDR3 in amino acids: CASSVSGAGGYTF. The CDR3 DNA follows: TGTGCCAGCAGTGTATCAGGGGCTGGGGGCTACACCTTC. V is TRBV12-3 or TRBV12-4 and J is TRBJ1-2; perhaps TRBD1 as D (6 bases). The CDR3 has 13 residues. Trimming stripped 5 bases from V and 8 bases from J, with 15 bases between.

The chain uses TRBV18 and TRBJ2-7, with D perhaps matching TRBD1 (6 bases). The CDR3 length is 15 residues. Between the trimmed V and J ends, which lost 2 bases and 6 bases, there was a span of 17 bases. Germline CDR1 and CDR2: KGHSH and LQKENI. CDR3 sequence reads: CASSPEQGSSGEQYF. The CDR3 bases are TGTGCCAGCTCACCAGAGCAGGGGAGCTCGGGCGAGCAGTACTTC.

The chain combines TRBV7-9 with TRBJ2-7, with a tentative D call TRBD2 (5 bases). Trimming removed 4 bases from V and 2 bases from J, with 21 bases in between. The CDR3 is 17 amino acids. CDR1 is SEHNR and CDR2 is FQNEAQ in the germline V gene (reference sequence). The CDR3 DNA sequence: TGTGCCAGCAGCTCTAACCCCCTAGCAAAGGACCCCTACGAGCAGTACTTC. This translates into CASSSNPLAKDPYEQYF.